The 28 T cell receptor beta chains given below trace back to one sample, sequenced in a study of blood T cell repertoires in COVID-19. Repertoires were generated with immunoSEQ multiplex PCR, while TCRdb's copy carries only in-frame clones and drops some. In the table there are 130,000 to 150,000 clones, 88% of which are singletons. Sequencing used peripheral blood. The receptors here all came from a man aged 70 or older with acute or convalescent COVID-19.

This rearrangement joins TRBV3-1 (or the pseudogene TRBV3-2) to TRBJ1-6; 8 nucleotides line up with TRBD1. The length of the CDR3 is 12 residues. The J segment lost 14 bases and the V segment lost 4 bases, leaving 4 bases of the junction unmatched. From germline, CDR1 is LGHDT and CDR2 YNNKEL (reference sequence). The CDR3 DNA sequence: TGTGCCAGCAGCCCAGGGGGACAGGCCCTCCACTTT. Its translation is CASSPGGQALHF.

The genes are TRBV6-6 and TRBJ1-5, with D possibly matching TRBD1 (5 bases). The V gene lost 5 bases and the J gene lost 0 bases, with 17 bases spanning the gap. CDR1 MNHNY and CDR2 SVGAGI come from the germline V gene (reference sequence). The CDR3 length is 17 residues. CDR3 protein: CASSPSFSRASNQPQHF. CDR3 nucleotides: TGTGCCAGCAGTCCCTCTTTCTCCAGGGCTAGCAATCAGCCCCAGCATTTT.

The chain has TRBV5-1 and TRBJ2-5; 8 bases line up with TRBD2. CDR1 and CDR2 (germline): SGHRS, YFSETQ. Unmatched junction bases numbered 10, after V lost 4 bases and J lost 2 bases. The CDR3 runs 16 residues. The CDR3: CASSHSGTRGQETQYF. The CDR3 DNA sequence: TGCGCCAGCAGCCACTCCGGGACTAGGGGACAAGAGACCCAGTACTTC.

This rearrangement joins TRBV5-1 to TRBJ2-5; TRBD1 matches 7 bases. V trimming: 4 bases; J trimming: 2 bases; junction bases outside the gene matches: 5. Germline V gene data show CDR1 as SGHRS and CDR2 as YFSETQ. The CDR3 runs 14 residues. DNA for the CDR3: TGCGCCAGCAGCGTTCCGGGACAGCAAGAGACCCAGTACTTC. This sequence encodes CASSVPGQQETQYF.

The chain joins TRBV24-1 to TRBJ2-3; TRBD2 matches at 13 bases. Germline assignment: CDR1 KGHDR and CDR2 SFDVKD. V lost 2 bases and J lost 3; bases outside the gene matches: 1. This CDR3 region has 16 residues. CDR3 nucleotides: TGTGCCACCAGTGATTCGACTAGCGGGAGGACAGATACGCAGTATTTT. Amino acid sequence: CATSDSTSGRTDTQYF.

This chain joins TRBV5-6 and TRBJ2-7; tentative D call: TRBD2 (5 bases). The CDR3 covers 15 residues. Germline CDR1 and CDR2: SGHDT and YYEEEE. Trimming pared 3 bases from V and 1 base from J, leaving 14 bases between. Here the CDR3 reads CASSSEGPLSYEQYF. CDR3 nucleotide sequence: TGTGCCAGCAGCTCCGAGGGTCCTCTATCCTACGAGCAGTACTTC.

The genes are TRBV7-2 and TRBJ2-5; 14 nucleotides agree with TRBD2. After removal of 5 bases from V and 5 bases from J, the junction contained 7 bases not matched to a gene. The CDR3 length is 16 residues. Germline V gene lookup returns CDR1 SGHTA and CDR2 FQGNSA. As DNA, the CDR3 is TGTGCCAGCAGCCCGGGACTAGCGGGGGTTAAGGAGACCCAGTACTTC. It specifies CASSPGLAGVKETQYF.

This clone was detected only once. The rearrangement joins TRBV9 to TRBJ2-1, with TRBD2 identical over 10 bases. The CDR3 has 17 residues. Germline-derived CDR1 and CDR2 are SGDLS and YYNGEE. V dropped 3 bases and J dropped 5; count of bases not matched to a gene: 11. Written as DNA, the CDR3 is TGTGCCAGCAGCGCCCCCCTCCGGACTAGCGGACACAATGAGCAGTTCTTC. Protein product: CASSAPLRTSGHNEQFF.

The chain combines TRBV10-2 with TRBJ1-5; 7 bases fit TRBD1. V dropped 4 bases and J dropped 8; count of bases not matched to a gene: 5. The CDR3 runs 13 residues. CDR1 and CDR2 (germline): WSHSY, SAAADI. The CDR3 region is CASSGGGTEPQHF. In nucleotides, the CDR3 is TGCGCCAGCAGTGGAGGGGGCACGGAGCCCCAGCATTTT.

This clone was seen once. The chain has TRBV6-1 and TRBJ2-5; D might be TRBD1 (6 bases). Germline V CDR1 and CDR2: MNHNS, SASEGT. V gave up 1 base and J gave up 5 bases, with 17 bases separating them. The CDR3 is made up of 16 amino acids. DNA of the CDR3: TGTGCCAGCAGTGAAGAGGGGGTAGTGACCATCGAGACCCAGTACTTC. Amino acid sequence: CASSEEGVVTIETQYF.

The genes are TRBV27 and TRBJ1-2; D gene ambiguous. Deletions cut 6 bases from V and 1 base from J, with 15 bases between. The CDR3 runs 15 residues. CDR1 and CDR2 from the germline V gene are MNHEY and SMNVEV (reference sequence). The CDR3 reads CASSPARRVNYGYTF. In DNA, the CDR3 is TGTGCCAGCAGCCCCGCTCGTAGAGTTAACTATGGCTACACCTTC.

The gene calls are TRBV5-4 and TRBJ1-1; D may be TRBD1 (5 bases). Between the trimmed V and J ends, which lost 2 bases and 6 bases, there was a span of 17 bases. Germline V gives CDR1 SGHNT, CDR2 YYREEE (reference sequence). CDR3 length: 15 residues. The CDR3 protein is CASSFGGIPNAEAFF. As DNA, the CDR3 is TGTGCCAGCAGCTTTGGGGGGATCCCTAACGCTGAAGCTTTCTTT.

The chain combines TRBV27 with TRBJ2-7; 8 positions match TRBD2. Trimming at V came to 6 bases and at J to 3 bases, leaving 10 bases not matched to a gene. The CDR3 covers 15 residues. CDR1 is MNHEY and CDR2 is SMNVEV in the germline V gene (reference sequence). Here the CDR3 DNA reads TGTGCCAGCAGCCTATCTAGCGGGTGGTACTACGAGCAGTACTTC. Encoded protein: CASSLSSGWYYEQYF.

This chain's CDR3 is CASRRRVGTGGLFEKLFF. CDR3 in DNA: TGTGCCAGCAGACGACGAGTGGGGACAGGGGGCTTATTTGAAAAACTGTTTTTT. The chain joins TRBV7-2 to TRBJ1-4, with 12 bases identical to TRBD1. The ends lost 6 bases at V and 7 bases at J; junction bases unmatched: 15. Germline V lookup: CDR1 SGHTA, CDR2 FQGNSA. The CDR3 is 18 amino acids.

The chain employs TRBV10-2 and TRBJ2-5; D remains ambiguous. Per the germline V gene, CDR1 is WSHSY and CDR2 is SAAADI. V was pared by 5 bases and J by 1 base, with 8 bases between. This CDR3 spans 13 amino acids. The CDR3 sequence is CASSREFQETQYF. As DNA, the CDR3 is TGCGCCAGCAGTAGAGAGTTCCAAGAGACCCAGTACTTC.

The chain recombines TRBV18 with TRBJ2-2; D is uncertain. From germline, CDR1 is KGHSH and CDR2 LQKENI. The ends were cut back, 2 bases at V and 1 base at J, with 5 bases in the middle. CDR3 size: 14 residues. The CDR3 nucleotides read TGTGCCAGCTCACCAACAGAGAACACCGGGGAGCTGTTTTTT. It encodes CASSPTENTGELFF.

CDR3 in DNA: TGTGCCAGCAGCCCAAGGAAACAGGGTGGCTATGGCTACACCTTC. It specifies CASSPRKQGGYGYTF. The chain has TRBV6-5 and TRBJ1-2; D is possibly TRBD1 (6 bases). Germline loops: CDR1 MNHEY, CDR2 SVGAGI. V was cut by 6 bases and J by 4 bases, with 18 bases left in between. The CDR3 extends over 15 amino acids.

The chain is built from TRBV5-6 and TRBJ1-2; 8 nucleotides match TRBD1. The ends lost 4 bases at V and 1 base at J; junction bases unmatched: 15. This CDR3 region has 18 residues. Germline CDR1 reads SGHDT; CDR2 reads YYEEEE. The CDR3 sequence: CASSVVWAGGADNYGYTF. The CDR3 DNA is TGTGCCAGCAGCGTTGTCTGGGCAGGGGGCGCCGATAACTATGGCTACACCTTC.

Many counts were recorded for this clone. V usage is TRBV4-2 and J usage is TRBJ2-1; 13 nucleotides align to TRBD2. The CDR3 covers 17 residues. Germline values: CDR1 LGHNA, CDR2 YNFKEQ. V lost 1 base and J lost 8; bases outside the gene matches: 8. For the CDR3, the DNA is TGTGCCAGCAGCCAAGCGGGACTAGCGGGACTTGGGGATGAGCAGTTCTTC. Protein product: CASSQAGLAGLGDEQFF.

The rearrangement joins TRBV6-5 to TRBJ1-4; D not certain. CDR1 and CDR2 from the germline V gene are MNHEY and SVGAGI. CDR3 length equals 13 residues. V gave up 3 bases and J gave up 4 bases, with 6 bases separating them. The CDR3 region has the DNA TGTGCCAGCAGTTATGTCATTAATGAAAAACTGTTTTTT. This gives the protein CASSYVINEKLFF.

The chain combines TRBV28 with TRBJ1-5, with 7 nucleotides matching TRBD1. This CDR3 has 15 amino acids. The germline V gene has CDR1 MDHEN and CDR2 SYDVKM. Unmatched junction bases numbered 15, after V lost 9 bases and J lost 7 bases. As DNA, the CDR3 is TGTGCCAGAGAGACAGGGCTATCGAGAAGACAGCCCCAGCATTTT. Protein product: CARETGLSRRQPQHF. Variable domain in full (rest from reference TRBV28 and TRBJ1-5): DVKVTQSSRYLVKRTGEKVFLECVQDMDHENMFWYRQDPGLGLRLIYFSYDVKMKEKGDIPEGYSVSREKKERFSLILESASTNQTSMYLCARETGLSRRQPQHFGDGTRLSIL.

This chain links TRBV30 with TRBJ1-6; 9 bases agree with TRBD1. CDR1 is GTSNPN, CDR2 SVGIG, per germline (reference sequence). The CDR3 extends over 17 amino acids. V dropped 3 bases and J dropped 1; count of bases not matched to a gene: 7. The CDR3 reads CAWRIGQGISYNSPLHF. CDR3 in DNA: TGTGCCTGGAGAATCGGACAGGGGATTTCCTATAATTCACCCCTCCACTTT.

The V gene is TRBV19, the J gene TRBJ1-1; the D gene is possibly TRBD1 (6 bases). The CDR3 length is 15 residues. Looked up from germline, CDR1 is LNHDA and CDR2 is SQIVND (reference sequence). Trimming shortened V by 3 bases and J by 5 bases, and 16 bases separated the two germline ends. CDR3 amino acids: CASSITGQRGTEAFF. CDR3 nucleotide sequence: TGTGCCAGTAGTATCACGGGCCAGAGGGGGACTGAAGCTTTCTTT.

The rearrangement joins TRBV5-1 to TRBJ2-2; a possible D gene is TRBD2 (7 bases). V was shortened by 4 bases and J by 4 bases, with 14 bases between the two germline ends. The CDR3 runs to 15 residues. Germline loops: CDR1 SGHRS, CDR2 YFSETQ. The CDR3 is CASSRGALGTGELFF. CDR3 sequence (DNA): TGCGCCAGCAGCCGGGGGGCGCTGGGCACCGGGGAGCTGTTTTTT. The whole variable domain, remainder taken from reference TRBV5-1 and TRBJ2-2, is KAGVTQTPRYLIKTRGQQVTLSCSPISGHRSVSWYQQTPGQGLQFLFEYFSETQRNKGNFPGRFSGRQFSNSRSEMNVSTLELGDSALYLCASSRGALGTGELFFGEGSRLTVL.

The CDR3 DNA is TGTGCCAGCAGTGCCACAGGGGTGAACTATGGCTACACCTTC. This encodes CASSATGVNYGYTF. J is TRBJ1-2 and V is TRBV2; 7 positions match TRBD1. Germline lookup yields CDR1 SNHLY and CDR2 FYNNEI. J was trimmed by 2 bases and V by 4 bases; bases with no gene match: 4. CDR3 length: 14 amino acids.

The CDR3 sequence: CASSIHGQGKWQPQHF. The CDR3 region has the DNA TGTGCCAGCAGCATTCACGGACAGGGTAAATGGCAGCCCCAGCATTTT. The V and J genes are TRBV7-2 and TRBJ1-5; 8 bases map to TRBD1. The trim removed 5 bases at V and 7 bases at J, leaving 13 bases unmatched. The germline CDR1 and CDR2 sequences are SGHTA and FQGNSA. This CDR3 contains 16 residues.

With regard to this clone: Other DNA sequences in this sample translate to the same CDR3. The chain has TRBV5-1 and TRBJ2-5; perhaps TRBD2 as D (5 bases). The CDR3 consists of 13 residues. Germline V gene data show CDR1 as SGHRS and CDR2 as YFSETQ. V was shortened by 4 bases and J by 1 base, with 8 bases between the two germline ends. Here the CDR3 DNA reads TGCGCCAGCAGCCTGGGGAGCCAAGAGACCCAGTACTTC. It translates to CASSLGSQETQYF.

The chain carries TRBV18 and TRBJ1-2, with D possibly TRBD1 on 5 matching bases. This CDR3 comprises 16 residues. Deletions cut 2 bases from V and 4 bases from J, with 17 bases between. Germline assignment: CDR1 KGHSH and CDR2 LQKENI. CDR3 nucleotide sequence: TGTGCCAGCTCACCAATAGGGGCCCAACCCTCCTATGGCTACACCTTC. The encoded protein is CASSPIGAQPSYGYTF.